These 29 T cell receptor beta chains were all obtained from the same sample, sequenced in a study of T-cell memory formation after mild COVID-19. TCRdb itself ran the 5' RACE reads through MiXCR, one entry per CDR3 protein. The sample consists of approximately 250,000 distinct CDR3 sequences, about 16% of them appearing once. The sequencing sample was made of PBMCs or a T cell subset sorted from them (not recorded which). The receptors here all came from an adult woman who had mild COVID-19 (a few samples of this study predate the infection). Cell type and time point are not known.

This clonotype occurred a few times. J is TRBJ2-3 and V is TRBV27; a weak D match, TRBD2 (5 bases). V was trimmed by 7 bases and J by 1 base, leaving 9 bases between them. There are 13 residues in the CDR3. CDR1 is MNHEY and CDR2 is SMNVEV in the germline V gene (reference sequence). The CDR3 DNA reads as TGTGCCAGCATACCAGCGGGCACAGATACGCAGTATTTT. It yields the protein CASIPAGTDTQYF.

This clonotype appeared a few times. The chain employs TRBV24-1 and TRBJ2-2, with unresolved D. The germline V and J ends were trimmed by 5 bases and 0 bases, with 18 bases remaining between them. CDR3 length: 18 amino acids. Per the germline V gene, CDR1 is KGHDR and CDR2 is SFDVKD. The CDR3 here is CATSAHHGRTANTGELFF. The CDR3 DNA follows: TGTGCCACCAGTGCCCATCACGGAAGGACGGCGAACACCGGGGAGCTGTTTTTT.

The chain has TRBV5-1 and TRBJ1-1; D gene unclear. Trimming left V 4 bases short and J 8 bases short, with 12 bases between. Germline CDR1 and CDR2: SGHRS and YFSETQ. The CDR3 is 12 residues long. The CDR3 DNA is TGCGCCAGCAGCACCGACCGAGGGGAAGCTTTCTTT. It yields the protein CASSTDRGEAFF. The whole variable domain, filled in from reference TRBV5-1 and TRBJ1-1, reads KAGVTQTPRYLIKTRGQQVTLSCSPISGHRSVSWYQQTPGQGLQFLFEYFSETQRNKGNFPGRFSGRQFSNSRSEMNVSTLELGDSALYLCASSTDRGEAFFGQGTRLTVV.

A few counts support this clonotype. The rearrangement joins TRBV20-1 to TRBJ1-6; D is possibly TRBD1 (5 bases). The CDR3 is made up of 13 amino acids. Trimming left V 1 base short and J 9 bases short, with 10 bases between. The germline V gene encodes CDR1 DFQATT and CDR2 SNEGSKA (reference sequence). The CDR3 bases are TGCAGTGCTAGAGCCACAGGCGGTTCACCCCTCCACTTT. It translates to CSARATGGSPLHF.

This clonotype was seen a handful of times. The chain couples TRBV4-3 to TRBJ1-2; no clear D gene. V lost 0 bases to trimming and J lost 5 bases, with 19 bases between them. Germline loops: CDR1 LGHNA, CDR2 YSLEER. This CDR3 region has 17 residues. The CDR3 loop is CASSQDLSAVSFYGYTF. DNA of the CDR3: TGCGCCAGCAGCCAAGATTTGTCGGCAGTAAGCTTTTATGGCTACACCTTC.

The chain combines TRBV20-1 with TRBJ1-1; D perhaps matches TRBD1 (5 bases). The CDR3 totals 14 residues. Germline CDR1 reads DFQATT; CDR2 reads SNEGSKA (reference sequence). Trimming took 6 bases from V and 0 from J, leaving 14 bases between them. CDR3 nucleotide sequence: TGCAGTGCCGGAGTGACAGCTTTGAACACTGAAGCTTTCTTT. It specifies CSAGVTALNTEAFF.

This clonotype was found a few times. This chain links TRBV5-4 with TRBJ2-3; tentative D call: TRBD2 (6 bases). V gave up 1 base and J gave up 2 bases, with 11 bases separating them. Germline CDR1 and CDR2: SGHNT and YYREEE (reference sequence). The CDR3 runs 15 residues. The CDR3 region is CASSLKSGPTDTQYF. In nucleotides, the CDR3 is TGTGCCAGCAGCTTGAAGAGCGGGCCCACAGATACGCAGTATTTT.

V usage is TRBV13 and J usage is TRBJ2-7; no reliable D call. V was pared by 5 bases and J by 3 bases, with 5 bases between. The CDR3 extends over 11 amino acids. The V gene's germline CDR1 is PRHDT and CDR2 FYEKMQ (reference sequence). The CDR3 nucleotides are TGTGCCAGCAGCGATAACTACGAGCAGTACTTC. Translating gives CASSDNYEQYF.

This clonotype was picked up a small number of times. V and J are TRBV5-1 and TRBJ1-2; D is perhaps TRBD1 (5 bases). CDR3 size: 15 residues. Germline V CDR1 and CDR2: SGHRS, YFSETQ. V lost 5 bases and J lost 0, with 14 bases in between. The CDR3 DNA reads TGCGCCAGCAGTCCTCAGGGATCACCTAACTATGGCTACACCTTC. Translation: CASSPQGSPNYGYTF. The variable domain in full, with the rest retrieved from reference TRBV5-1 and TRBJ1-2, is KAGVTQTPRYLIKTRGQQVTLSCSPISGHRSVSWYQQTPGQGLQFLFEYFSETQRNKGNFPGRFSGRQFSNSRSEMNVSTLELGDSALYLCASSPQGSPNYGYTFGSGTRLTVV.

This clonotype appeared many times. This chain's CDR3 is CASSIAWLSEAFF. CDR3 DNA sequence: TGTGCCAGTAGTATCGCTTGGTTGTCTGAAGCTTTCTTT. The V call is TRBV19, the J call TRBJ1-1; D uncertain. The CDR3 loop spans 13 amino acids. Deletions cut 3 bases from V and 6 bases from J, with 11 bases between. From germline, CDR1 is LNHDA and CDR2 SQIVND (reference sequence).

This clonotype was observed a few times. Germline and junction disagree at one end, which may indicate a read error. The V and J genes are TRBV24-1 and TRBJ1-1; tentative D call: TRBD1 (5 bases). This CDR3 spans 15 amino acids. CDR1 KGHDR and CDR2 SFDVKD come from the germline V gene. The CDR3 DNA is TGTGCCACCCGTGAATCCGGACATCTGAACGGGGAAGCTTTCTTT. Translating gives CATRESGHLNGEAFF.

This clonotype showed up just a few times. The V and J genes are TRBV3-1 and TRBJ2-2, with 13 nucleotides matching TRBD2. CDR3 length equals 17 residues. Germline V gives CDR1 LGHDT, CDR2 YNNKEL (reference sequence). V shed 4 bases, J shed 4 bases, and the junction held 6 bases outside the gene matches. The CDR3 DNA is TGTGCCAGCAGCCTATATCGGACTAGCGGGGGCACCGGGGAGCTGTTTTTT. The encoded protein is CASSLYRTSGGTGELFF.

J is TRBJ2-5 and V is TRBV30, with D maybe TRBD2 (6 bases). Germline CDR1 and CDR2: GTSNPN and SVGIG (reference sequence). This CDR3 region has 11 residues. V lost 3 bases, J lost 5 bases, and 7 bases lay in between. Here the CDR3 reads CAWRGRETQYF. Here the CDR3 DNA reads TGTGCCTGGAGGGGGAGGGAGACCCAGTACTTC.

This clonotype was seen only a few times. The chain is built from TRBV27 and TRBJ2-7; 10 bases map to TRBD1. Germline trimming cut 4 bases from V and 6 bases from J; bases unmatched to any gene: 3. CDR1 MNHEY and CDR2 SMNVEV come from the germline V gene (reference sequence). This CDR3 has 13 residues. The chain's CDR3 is CASSSGQGGEQYF. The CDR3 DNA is TGTGCCAGCAGTTCCGGACAGGGGGGCGAGCAGTACTTC.

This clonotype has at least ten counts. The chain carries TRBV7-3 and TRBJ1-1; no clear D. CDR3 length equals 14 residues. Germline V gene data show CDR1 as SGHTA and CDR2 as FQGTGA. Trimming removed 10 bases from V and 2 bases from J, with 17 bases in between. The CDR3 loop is CATSGWATNTEAFF. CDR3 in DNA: TGTGCCACTAGCGGTTGGGCAACTAACACTGAAGCTTTCTTT.

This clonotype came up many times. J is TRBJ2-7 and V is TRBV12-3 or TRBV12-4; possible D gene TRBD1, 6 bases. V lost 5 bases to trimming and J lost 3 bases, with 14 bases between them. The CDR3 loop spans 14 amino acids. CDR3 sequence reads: CASSVHREYYEQYF. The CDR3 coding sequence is TGTGCCAGCAGTGTCCACAGGGAGTACTACGAGCAGTACTTC.

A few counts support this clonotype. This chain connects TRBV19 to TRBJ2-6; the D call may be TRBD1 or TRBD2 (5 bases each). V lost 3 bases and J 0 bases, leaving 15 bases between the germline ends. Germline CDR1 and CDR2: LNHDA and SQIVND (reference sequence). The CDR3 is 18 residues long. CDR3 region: CASSMLGGRSSGANVLTF. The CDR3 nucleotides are TGTGCCAGTAGTATGCTTGGGGGACGGAGCTCTGGGGCCAACGTCCTGACTTTC. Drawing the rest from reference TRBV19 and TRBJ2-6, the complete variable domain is DGGITQSPKYLFRKEGQNVTLSCEQNLNHDAMYWYRQDPGQGLRLIYYSQIVNDFQKGDIAEGYSVSREKKESFPLTVTSAQKNPTAFYLCASSMLGGRSSGANVLTFGAGSRLTVL.

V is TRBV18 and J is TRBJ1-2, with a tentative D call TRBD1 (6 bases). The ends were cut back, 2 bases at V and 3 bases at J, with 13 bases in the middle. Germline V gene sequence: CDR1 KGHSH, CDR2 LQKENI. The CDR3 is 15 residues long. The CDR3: CASSPGQGIDYGYTF. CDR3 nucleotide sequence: TGTGCCAGCTCACCAGGGCAGGGGATAGACTATGGCTACACCTTC.

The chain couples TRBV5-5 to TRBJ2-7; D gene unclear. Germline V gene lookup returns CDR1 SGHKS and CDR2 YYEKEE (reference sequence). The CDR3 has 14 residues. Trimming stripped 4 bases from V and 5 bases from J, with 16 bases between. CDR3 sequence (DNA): TGTGCCAGCAGCCCAGACGTCCATAGAGACGAGCAGTACTTC. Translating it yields CASSPDVHRDEQYF.

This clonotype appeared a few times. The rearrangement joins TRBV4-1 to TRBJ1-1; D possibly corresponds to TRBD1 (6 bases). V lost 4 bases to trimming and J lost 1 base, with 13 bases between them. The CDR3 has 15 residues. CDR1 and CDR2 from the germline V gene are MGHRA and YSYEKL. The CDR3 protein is CASSRIRDKNTEAFF. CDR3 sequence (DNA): TGCGCCAGCAGCCGGATCCGGGACAAGAACACTGAAGCTTTCTTT.

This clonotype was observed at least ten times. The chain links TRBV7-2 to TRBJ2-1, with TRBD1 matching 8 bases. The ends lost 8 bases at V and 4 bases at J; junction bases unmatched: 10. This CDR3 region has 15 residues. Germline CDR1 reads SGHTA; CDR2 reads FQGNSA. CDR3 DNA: TGTGCCAGCGGAACCCCGGGACAGGCTTACAATGAGCAGTTCTTC. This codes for CASGTPGQAYNEQFF.

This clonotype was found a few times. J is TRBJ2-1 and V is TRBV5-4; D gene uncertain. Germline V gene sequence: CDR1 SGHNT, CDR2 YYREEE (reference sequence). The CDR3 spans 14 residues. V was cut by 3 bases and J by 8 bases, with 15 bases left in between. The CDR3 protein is CASSWSGDLDEQFF. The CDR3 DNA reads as TGTGCCAGCAGCTGGAGTGGGGATTTGGATGAGCAGTTCTTC.

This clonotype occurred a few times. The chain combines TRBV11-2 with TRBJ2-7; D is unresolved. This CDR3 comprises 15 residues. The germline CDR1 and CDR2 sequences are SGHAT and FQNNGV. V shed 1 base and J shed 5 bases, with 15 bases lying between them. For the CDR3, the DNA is TGTGCCAGCAGCTTAGTGGGTGGTAGTGTCCACGAGCAGTACTTC. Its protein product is CASSLVGGSVHEQYF.

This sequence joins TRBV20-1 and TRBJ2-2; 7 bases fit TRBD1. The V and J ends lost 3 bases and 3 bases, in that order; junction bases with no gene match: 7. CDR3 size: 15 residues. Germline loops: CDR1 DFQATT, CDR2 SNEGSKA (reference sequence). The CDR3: CSASPGQRYTGELFF. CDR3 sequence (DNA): TGCAGTGCTAGCCCGGGACAGAGATACACCGGGGAGCTGTTTTTT.

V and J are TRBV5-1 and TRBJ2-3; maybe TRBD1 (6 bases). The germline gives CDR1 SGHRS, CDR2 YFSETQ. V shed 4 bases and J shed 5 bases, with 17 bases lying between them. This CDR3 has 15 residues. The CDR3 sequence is CASSTPQGIEDTQYF. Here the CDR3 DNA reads TGCGCCAGCAGCACACCCCAGGGGATTGAAGATACGCAGTATTTT.

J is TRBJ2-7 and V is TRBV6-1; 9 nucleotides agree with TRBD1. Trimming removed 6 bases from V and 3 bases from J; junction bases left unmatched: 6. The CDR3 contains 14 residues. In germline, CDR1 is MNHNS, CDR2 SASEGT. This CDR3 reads CASSGTGTSYEQYF. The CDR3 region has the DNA TGTGCCAGCAGCGGGACAGGGACAAGCTACGAGCAGTACTTC.

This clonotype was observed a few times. The CDR3 DNA reads as TGTGCCAGTTCAGGACAGGGCGGGTCAGAGACCCAGTACTTC. Its protein is CASSGQGGSETQYF. The chain joins TRBV2 to TRBJ2-5; 8 bases are a match to TRBD1. The CDR3 sequence is 14 residues long. CDR1 and CDR2 from the germline V gene are SNHLY and FYNNEI. Losses at the gene ends were 9 bases for V and 4 bases for J; bases not matched to a gene: 10.

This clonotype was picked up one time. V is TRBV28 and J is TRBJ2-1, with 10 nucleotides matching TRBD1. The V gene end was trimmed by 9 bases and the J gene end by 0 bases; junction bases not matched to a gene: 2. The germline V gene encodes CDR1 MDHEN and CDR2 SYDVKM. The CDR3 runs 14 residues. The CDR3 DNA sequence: TGTGCCAGTGGACAGGGGGGCTCCTACAATGAGCAGTTCTTC. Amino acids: CASGQGGSYNEQFF.

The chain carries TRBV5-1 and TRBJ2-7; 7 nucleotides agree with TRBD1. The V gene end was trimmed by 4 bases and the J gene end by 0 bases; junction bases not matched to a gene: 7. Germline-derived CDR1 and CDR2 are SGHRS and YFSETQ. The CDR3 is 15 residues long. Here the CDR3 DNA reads TGCGCCAGCAGCCCATATACAGGGGACTCCTACGAGCAGTACTTC. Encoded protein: CASSPYTGDSYEQYF.